This section outlines one TCR beta chain sequence together with its context. What it binds is unknown. These data are taken from a study of T-cell reconstitution after alpha-beta-depleted transplantation in children. Findings of the study overall: T-cell counts and diversity were attributed mostly to newly produced T cells one year after transplant. Several hundred rapidly expanded clones from non-depleted graft cells reportedly supplied alpha-beta T cells about two months post-transplant. At day 60, the high TCRbeta diversity found in some patients originated from recipient T cells and thymic progenitors that had survived.

TCRbeta library preparation incorporated unique molecular identifiers. Each CDR3 protein gets one entry after TCRdb re-called the PCR reads with MiXCR. The data contain around 420,000 distinct CDR3 sequences, around 15% of them singletons. The CDR3 length is 16 residues. From germline, CDR1 is SGHAT and CDR2 FQNNGV. V dropped 1 base and J dropped 4; count of bases not matched to a gene: 8. The material was PBMCs, mostly from graft donor cells, obtained 360 days after TCRalphabeta/CD19-depleted stem cell transplant. The chain employs TRBV11-2 and TRBJ2-5; 8 nucleotides align to TRBD1. The receptor comes from a boy in the first two years of life who had a stem cell transplant for Wiskott-Aldrich syndrome, so the T cells may come from the graft donor. The CDR3 DNA reads as TGTGCCAGCAGCTTAGGTTACGGACAGGGTTTAGAGACCCAGTACTTC. Protein: CASSLGYGQGLETQYF.